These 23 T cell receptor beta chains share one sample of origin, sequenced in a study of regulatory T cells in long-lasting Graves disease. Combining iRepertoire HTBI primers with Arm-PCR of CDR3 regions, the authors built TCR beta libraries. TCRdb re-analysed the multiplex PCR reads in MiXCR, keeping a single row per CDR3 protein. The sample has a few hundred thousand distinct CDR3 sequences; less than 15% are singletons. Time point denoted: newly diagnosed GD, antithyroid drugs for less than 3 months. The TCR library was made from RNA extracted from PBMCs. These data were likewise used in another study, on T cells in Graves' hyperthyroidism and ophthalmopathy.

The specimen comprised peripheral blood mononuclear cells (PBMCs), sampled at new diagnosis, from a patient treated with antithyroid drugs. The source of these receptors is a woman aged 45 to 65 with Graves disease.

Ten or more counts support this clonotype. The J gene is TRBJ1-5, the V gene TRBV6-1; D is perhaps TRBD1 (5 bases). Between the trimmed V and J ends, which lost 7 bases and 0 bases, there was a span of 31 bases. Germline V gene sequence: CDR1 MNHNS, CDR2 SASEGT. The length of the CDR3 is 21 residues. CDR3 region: CASTLSAGPNRGPTSNQPQHF. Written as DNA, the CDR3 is TGTGCCAGCACCCTTAGCGCAGGGCCGAATCGAGGGCCTACTAGCAATCAGCCCCAGCATTTT.

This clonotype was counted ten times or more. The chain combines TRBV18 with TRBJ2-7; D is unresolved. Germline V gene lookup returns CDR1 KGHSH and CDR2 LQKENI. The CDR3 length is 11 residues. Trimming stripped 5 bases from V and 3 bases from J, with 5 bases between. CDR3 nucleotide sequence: TGTGCCAGCTCATCGGACTACGAGCAGTACTTC. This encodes CASSSDYEQYF. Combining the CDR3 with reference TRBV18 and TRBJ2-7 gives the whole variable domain NAGVMQNPRHLVRRRGQEARLRCSPMKGHSHVYWYRQLPEEGLKFMVYLQKENIIDESGMPKERFSAEFPKEGPSILRIQQVVRGDSAAYFCASSSDYEQYFGPGTRLTVT.

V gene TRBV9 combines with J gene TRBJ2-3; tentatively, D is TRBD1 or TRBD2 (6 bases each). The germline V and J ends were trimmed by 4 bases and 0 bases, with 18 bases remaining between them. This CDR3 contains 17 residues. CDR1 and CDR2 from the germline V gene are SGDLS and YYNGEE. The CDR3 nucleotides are TGTGCCAGCAGCCCACAAGGAGGGGGGACTAGCACAGATACGCAGTATTTT. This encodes CASSPQGGGTSTDTQYF. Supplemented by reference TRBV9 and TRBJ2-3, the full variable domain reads DSGVTQTPKHLITATGQRVTLRCSPRSGDLSVYWYQQSLDQGLQFLIQYYNGEERAKGNILERFSAQQFPDLHSELNLSSLELGDSALYFCASSPQGGGTSTDTQYFGPGTRLTVL.

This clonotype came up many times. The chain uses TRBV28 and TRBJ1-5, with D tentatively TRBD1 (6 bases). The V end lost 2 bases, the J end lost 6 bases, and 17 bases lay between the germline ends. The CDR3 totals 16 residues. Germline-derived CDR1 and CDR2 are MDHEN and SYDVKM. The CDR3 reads CASSLRWGALGQPQHF. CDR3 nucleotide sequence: TGTGCCAGCAGTTTACGATGGGGGGCATTGGGTCAGCCCCAGCATTTT.

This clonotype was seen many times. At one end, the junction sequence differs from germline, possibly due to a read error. CDR3 amino acids: CASSHGDSLALF. The CDR3 region has the DNA TGTGCCAGCAGCCATGGGGACTCACTAGCCCTCTTT. The V call is TRBV3-1, the J call TRBJ2-3, with D tentatively TRBD2 (6 bases). The CDR3 has 12 amino acids. Germline CDR1 and CDR2: LGHDT and YNNKEL (reference sequence).

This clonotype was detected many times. The CDR3 DNA sequence: TGTGCCAGCAGCGGCCGTGTAGGCACAGATACGCAGTATTTT. This sequence encodes CASSGRVGTDTQYF. This chain links TRBV2 with TRBJ2-3; no clear D. The length of the CDR3 is 14 residues. Germline CDR1 reads SNHLY; CDR2 reads FYNNEI. Trimming removed 6 bases at V and 1 base at J, with 11 bases between.

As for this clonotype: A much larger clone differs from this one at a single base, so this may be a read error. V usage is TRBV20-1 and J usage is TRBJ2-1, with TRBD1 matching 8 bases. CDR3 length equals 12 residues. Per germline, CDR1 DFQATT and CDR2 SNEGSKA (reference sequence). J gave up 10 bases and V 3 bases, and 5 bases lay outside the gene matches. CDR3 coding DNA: TGCAGTGCTAGCAGGGGGCGTATGGAGCAGTTCTTC. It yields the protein CSASRGRMEQFF.

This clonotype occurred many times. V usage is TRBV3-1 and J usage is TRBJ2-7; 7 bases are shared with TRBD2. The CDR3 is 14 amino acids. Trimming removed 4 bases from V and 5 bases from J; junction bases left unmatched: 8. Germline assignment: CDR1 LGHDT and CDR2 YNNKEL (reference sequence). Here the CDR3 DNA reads TGTGCCAGCAGCCCTTACTCGACTAGCAACGAGCAGTACTTC. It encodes CASSPYSTSNEQYF.

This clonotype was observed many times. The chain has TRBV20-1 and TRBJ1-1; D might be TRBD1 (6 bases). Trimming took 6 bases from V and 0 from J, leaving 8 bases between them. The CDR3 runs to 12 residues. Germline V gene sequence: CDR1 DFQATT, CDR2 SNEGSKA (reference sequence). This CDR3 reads CSARTVNTEAFF. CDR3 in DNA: TGCAGTGCCAGGACAGTGAACACTGAAGCTTTCTTT.

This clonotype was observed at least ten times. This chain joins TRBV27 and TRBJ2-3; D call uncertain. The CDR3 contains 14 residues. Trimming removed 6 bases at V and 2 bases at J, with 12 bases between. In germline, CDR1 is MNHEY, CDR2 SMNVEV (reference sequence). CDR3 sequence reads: CASSPNTYTDTQYF. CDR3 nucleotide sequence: TGTGCCAGCAGCCCGAACACCTACACAGATACGCAGTATTTT.

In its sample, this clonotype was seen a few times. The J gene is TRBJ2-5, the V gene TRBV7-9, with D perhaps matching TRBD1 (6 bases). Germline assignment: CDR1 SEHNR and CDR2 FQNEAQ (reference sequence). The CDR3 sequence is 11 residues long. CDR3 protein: CSTGNQETQYF. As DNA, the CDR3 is TGTTCGACAGGAAACCAAGAGACCCAGTACTTC.

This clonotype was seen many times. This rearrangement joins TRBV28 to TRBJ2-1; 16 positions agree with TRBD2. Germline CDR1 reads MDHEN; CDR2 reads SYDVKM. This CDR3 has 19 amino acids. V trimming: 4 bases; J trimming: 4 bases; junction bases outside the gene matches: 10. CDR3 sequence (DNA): TGTGCCAGCAGTTCCACGGGACTAGCGGGAGGGGGGACTTACAATGAGCAGTTCTTC. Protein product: CASSSTGLAGGGTYNEQFF.

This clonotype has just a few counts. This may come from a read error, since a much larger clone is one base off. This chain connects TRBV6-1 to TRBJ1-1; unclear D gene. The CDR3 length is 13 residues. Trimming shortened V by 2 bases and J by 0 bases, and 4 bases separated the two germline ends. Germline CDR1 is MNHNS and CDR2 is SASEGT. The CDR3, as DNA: TGTGCCAGCAGTGAACAGTTGAACACTGAAGCTTTCTTT. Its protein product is CASSEQLNTEAFF.

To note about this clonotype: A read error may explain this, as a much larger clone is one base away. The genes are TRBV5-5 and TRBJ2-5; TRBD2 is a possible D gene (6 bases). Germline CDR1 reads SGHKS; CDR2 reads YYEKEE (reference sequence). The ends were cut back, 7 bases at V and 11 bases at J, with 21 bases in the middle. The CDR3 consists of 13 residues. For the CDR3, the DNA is TGTGCCAGCCACGAGACTAGTGGCAATGAGCAGTACTTC. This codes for CASHETSGNEQYF.

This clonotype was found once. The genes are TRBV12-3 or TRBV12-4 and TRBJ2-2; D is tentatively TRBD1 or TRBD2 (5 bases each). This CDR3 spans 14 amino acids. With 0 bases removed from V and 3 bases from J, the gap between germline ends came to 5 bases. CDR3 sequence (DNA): TGTGCCAGCAGTTTAGCGGGACACACCGGGGAGCTGTTTTTT. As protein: CASSLAGHTGELFF.

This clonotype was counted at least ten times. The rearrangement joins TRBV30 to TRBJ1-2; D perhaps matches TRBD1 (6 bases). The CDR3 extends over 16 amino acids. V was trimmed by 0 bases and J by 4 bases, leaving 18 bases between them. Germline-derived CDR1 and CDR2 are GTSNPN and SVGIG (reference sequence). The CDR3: CAWSVSVYRDPYGYTF. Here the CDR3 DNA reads TGTGCCTGGAGTGTCTCAGTCTACAGGGACCCCTATGGCTACACCTTC.

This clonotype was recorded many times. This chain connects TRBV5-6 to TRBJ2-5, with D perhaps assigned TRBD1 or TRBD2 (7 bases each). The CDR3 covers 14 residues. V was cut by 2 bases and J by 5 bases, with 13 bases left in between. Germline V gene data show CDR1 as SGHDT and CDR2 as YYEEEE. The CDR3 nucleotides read TGTGCCAGCAGCTTAACCAGGGGGGGCGAGACCCAGTACTTC. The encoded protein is CASSLTRGGETQYF.

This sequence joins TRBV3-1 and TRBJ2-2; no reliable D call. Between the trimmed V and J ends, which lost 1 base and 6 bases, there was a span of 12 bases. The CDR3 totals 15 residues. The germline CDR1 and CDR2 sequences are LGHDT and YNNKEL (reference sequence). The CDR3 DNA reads TGTGCCAGCAGCCAAGTGTCGGGTGTTCCCGGGGAGCTGTTTTTT. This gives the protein CASSQVSGVPGELFF.

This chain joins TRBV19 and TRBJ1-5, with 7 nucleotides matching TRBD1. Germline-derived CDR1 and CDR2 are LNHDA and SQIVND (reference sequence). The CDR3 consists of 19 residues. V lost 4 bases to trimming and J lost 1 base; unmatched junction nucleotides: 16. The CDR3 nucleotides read TGTGCCAGTAGTAACGACAGGGAAGCCAGATCGTTCAGCAATCAGCCCCAGCATTTT. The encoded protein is CASSNDREARSFSNQPQHF.

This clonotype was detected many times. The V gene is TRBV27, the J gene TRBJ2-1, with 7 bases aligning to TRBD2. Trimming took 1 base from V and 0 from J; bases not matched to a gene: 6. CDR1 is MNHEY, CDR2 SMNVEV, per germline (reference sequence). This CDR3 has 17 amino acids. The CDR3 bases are TGTGCCAGCAGTTTATGGTCAAGCGGGACCTCCTACAATGAGCAGTTCTTC. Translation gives CASSLWSSGTSYNEQFF.

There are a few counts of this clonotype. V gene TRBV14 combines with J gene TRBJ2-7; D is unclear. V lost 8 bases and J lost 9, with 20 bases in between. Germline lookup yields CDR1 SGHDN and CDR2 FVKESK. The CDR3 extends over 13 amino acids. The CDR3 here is CASSVRPQEGQYF. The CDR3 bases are TGTGCCAGCTCGGTCCGGCCCCAGGAAGGGCAGTACTTC.

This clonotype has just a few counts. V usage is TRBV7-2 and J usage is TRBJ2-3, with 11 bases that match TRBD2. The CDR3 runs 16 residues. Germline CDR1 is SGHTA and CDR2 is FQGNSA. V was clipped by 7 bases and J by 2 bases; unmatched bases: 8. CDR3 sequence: CASNRGLADFTDTQYF. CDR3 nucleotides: TGTGCCAGCAACAGGGGACTAGCGGATTTCACAGATACGCAGTATTTT. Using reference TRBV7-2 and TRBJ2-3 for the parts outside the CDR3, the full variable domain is GAGVSQSPSNKVTEKGKDVELRCDPISGHTALYWYRQSLGQGLEFLIYFQGNSAPDKSGLPSDRFSAERTGGSVSTLTIQRTQQEDSAVYLCASNRGLADFTDTQYFGPGTRLTVL.

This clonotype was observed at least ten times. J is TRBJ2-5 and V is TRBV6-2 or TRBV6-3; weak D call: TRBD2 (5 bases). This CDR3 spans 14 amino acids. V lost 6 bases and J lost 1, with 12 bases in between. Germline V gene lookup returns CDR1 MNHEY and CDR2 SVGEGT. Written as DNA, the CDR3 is TGTGCCAGCAGGGGTGGACTCTCCCAAGAGACCCAGTACTTC. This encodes CASRGGLSQETQYF.